This TCR beta chain was obtained from a study of CD8 T cells in ankylosing spondylitis. TCRdb called the 5' RACE reads again in MiXCR, with one record for every CDR3 protein. This sample has about 140,000 distinct CDR3 sequences, with approximately 8.4% found just once. The V segment lost 5 bases and the J segment 1 base; nucleotides outside the gene matches: 6. CDR3 length equals 16 residues. In germline, CDR1 is SGHRS, CDR2 YFSETQ. This clonotype was obtained from a male donor with ankylosing spondylitis. The V gene is TRBV5-1, the J gene TRBJ2-2; 9 bases map to TRBD1. The sequenced sample consisted of synovial fluid, either unsorted or a sorted T cell fraction (not recorded which). In DNA, the CDR3 is TGCGCCAGCAGTCTACGGGGACAGGGGAACACCGGGGAGCTGTTTTTT. This translates into CASSLRGQGNTGELFF.